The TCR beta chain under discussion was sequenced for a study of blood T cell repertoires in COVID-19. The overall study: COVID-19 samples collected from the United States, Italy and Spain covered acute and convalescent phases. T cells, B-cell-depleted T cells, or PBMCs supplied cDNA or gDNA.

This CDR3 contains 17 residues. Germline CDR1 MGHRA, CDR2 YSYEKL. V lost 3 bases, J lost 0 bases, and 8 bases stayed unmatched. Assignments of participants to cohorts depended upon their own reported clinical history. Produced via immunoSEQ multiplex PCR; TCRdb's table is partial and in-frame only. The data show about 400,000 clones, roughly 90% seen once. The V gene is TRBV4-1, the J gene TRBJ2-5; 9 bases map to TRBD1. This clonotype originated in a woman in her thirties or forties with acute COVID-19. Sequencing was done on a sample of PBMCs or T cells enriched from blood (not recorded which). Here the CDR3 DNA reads TGCGCCAGCAGCCACCGCGGGACAGGGCAATACCAAGAGACCCAGTACTTC. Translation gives CASSHRGTGQYQETQYF.